Presented here are 11 T cell receptor beta chains from one specimen sequenced in a study of sequential checkpoint blockade in melanoma. This sample's treatment: randomized to nivolumab then ipilimumab (arm A) or the reverse (arm B). Clones were sequenced by immunoSEQ multiplex PCR, and TCRdb holds only the in-frame ones, with some missing. This sample has fewer than 35,000 clones, with 75% to 80% found just once. The sequencing here drew on CD8+ T cells sorted from blood (inferred from file names), taken from a patient given nivolumab and ipilimumab in sequence. The receptors stem from a human donor with melanoma.

The table lists this clone with a few counts. V usage is TRBV7-9 and J usage is TRBJ2-1; no clear D gene. CDR1 is SEHNR, CDR2 FQNEAQ, per germline (reference sequence). The V and J ends lost 5 bases and 1 base respectively, with 12 bases between them. The CDR3 totals 15 residues. The CDR3 DNA reads as TGTGCCAGCAGCGATTCGACACAATCCTACAATGAGCAGTTCTTC. Translation gives CASSDSTQSYNEQFF.

V and J are TRBV6-6 and TRBJ2-2; D gene uncertain. Trimming pared 7 bases from V and 5 bases from J, leaving 5 bases between. Germline V CDR1 and CDR2: MNHNY, SVGAGI (reference sequence). This CDR3 contains 11 residues. The CDR3 is CASIGTGELFF. DNA of the CDR3: TGTGCCAGCATCGGGACCGGGGAGCTGTTTTTT.

V gene TRBV7-9 combines with J gene TRBJ1-4; unclear D gene. Germline V gene data show CDR1 as SEHNR and CDR2 as FQNEAQ (reference sequence). V was shortened by 6 bases and J by 5 bases, with 7 bases between the two germline ends. The CDR3 runs to 12 residues. The CDR3 region is CASRDSNEKLFF. The CDR3 DNA is TGTGCCAGCAGGGATAGCAATGAAAAACTGTTTTTT.

The chain links TRBV5-6 to TRBJ2-7, with a weak D call TRBD1 (5 bases). CDR1 and CDR2 (germline): SGHDT, YYEEEE. This CDR3 contains 14 residues. V was cut by 0 bases and J by 4 bases, with 11 bases left in between. The CDR3 reads CASSLAGSVYEQYF. CDR3 DNA: TGTGCCAGCAGCTTGGCAGGGTCGGTATACGAGCAGTACTTC.

This chain joins TRBV7-9 and TRBJ2-6; no clear D gene. V was cut by 5 bases and J by 0 bases, with 11 bases left in between. Germline CDR1 reads SEHNR; CDR2 reads FQNEAQ (reference sequence). CDR3 length equals 16 residues. The CDR3 protein is CASSPHSGSGANVLTF. Written as DNA, the CDR3 is TGTGCCAGCAGCCCCCATTCGGGCTCTGGGGCCAACGTCCTGACTTTC.

The chain joins TRBV28 to TRBJ2-2, with D possibly TRBD2 on 6 matching bases. Germline V gene sequence: CDR1 MDHEN, CDR2 SYDVKM. This CDR3 is built from 15 residues. Trimming pared 3 bases from V and 0 bases from J, leaving 8 bases between. The CDR3 coding sequence is TGTGCCAGCAGTTTTGGGGGGACGAACACCGGGGAGCTGTTTTTT. Protein product: CASSFGGTNTGELFF.

This chain joins TRBV2 and TRBJ2-1; 14 nucleotides line up with TRBD2. V gave up 6 bases and J gave up 8 bases; unmatched junction bases: 3. Germline values: CDR1 SNHLY, CDR2 FYNNEI. This CDR3 contains 14 residues. This CDR3 reads CASRGTSGRHEQFF. CDR3 nucleotide sequence: TGTGCCAGCAGGGGGACTAGCGGGAGACATGAGCAGTTCTTC.

The V call is TRBV6-5, the J call TRBJ2-7; 7 bases are a match to TRBD1. The V and J ends lost 0 bases and 2 bases, in that order; junction bases with no gene match: 1. Germline CDR1 is MNHEY and CDR2 is SVGAGI. This CDR3 region has 14 residues. In DNA form, the CDR3 reads TGTGCCAGCAGTTACTCTGGGACAGCCTACGAGCAGTACTTC. It is translated as CASSYSGTAYEQYF.

This clone was picked up a small number of times. This chain joins TRBV6-4 and TRBJ2-2; 8 nucleotides agree with TRBD2. Germline CDR1 MRHNA, CDR2 SNTAGT. The CDR3 loop spans 15 amino acids. J gave up 3 bases and V 3 bases, and 3 bases lay outside the gene matches. This chain's CDR3 is CASSELAADTGELFF. The CDR3 DNA reads TGTGCCAGCAGTGAACTAGCGGCGGACACCGGGGAGCTGTTTTTT.

The genes are TRBV9 and TRBJ1-2; no clear D gene. V was cut by 7 bases and J by 8 bases, with 6 bases left in between. Looked up from germline, CDR1 is SGDLS and CDR2 is YYNGEE. This CDR3 region has 9 residues. CDR3 nucleotides: TGTGCCAGCGGAGGAGGCTACACCTTC. This codes for CASGGGYTF.

This clone occurred once. The rearrangement links TRBV4-2 to TRBJ1-1; weak D call: TRBD1 (6 bases). This CDR3 is built from 14 residues. CDR1 LGHNA and CDR2 YNFKEQ come from the germline V gene. V was pared by 0 bases and J by 6 bases, with 11 bases between. CDR3 in amino acids: CASSQEQGKAEAFF. In DNA form, the CDR3 reads TGTGCCAGCAGCCAAGAACAGGGAAAGGCTGAAGCTTTCTTT.